This T cell receptor beta chain was recorded in a study of siplizumab effects on memory and regulatory T cells. Study summary: Mixed lymphocyte reactions were performed as paired cultures containing siplizumab at approximately 0.92 ug/mL or no drug.

Study results and limitations: Naive T cells appeared more varied than memory cells and looked like key alloresponse contributors.

Researchers maintained the mixed lymphocyte reaction cells in coculture at 37°C for more than five days. Approximately 100,000 TCR templates were assayed per sample. The repertoire was sequenced with immunoSEQ multiplex PCR; TCRdb's copy has only in-frame clones and lacks some. In the table there are about 12,000 clones, around 45% of which are singletons. Remarks on this clone: Its antigen is as yet unknown.

The sequence was obtained from a human donor in good health; the cells came from an allogeneic mixed lymphocyte reaction. Some clones in this sample may be carry-over from other donors' samples. Material for sequencing was CFSE-low (dividing) CD8+ T cells sorted from an allogeneic mixed lymphocyte reaction.

CDR3 nucleotides: TGTGCCAGCAGTCTTACAGTCTCTGGGGCCAACGTCCTGACTTTC. It yields the protein CASSLTVSGANVLTF. The chain links TRBV6-6 to TRBJ2-6; unclear D gene. This CDR3 spans 15 amino acids. V was clipped by 5 bases and J by 0 bases, with 8 bases between them. Germline CDR1 and CDR2: MNHNY and SVGAGI (reference sequence).